These T cell receptor beta chains were read from a single sample in a study of tumor-infiltrating lymphocytes in oesophageal squamous cell carcinoma. TCRdb ran MiXCR on the PCR reads and lists one entry per CDR3 protein. The data contain approximately 6,000 distinct CDR3 sequences, roughly 15% of them seen just once; the ten biggest clones take up roughly 21%. Sequences were obtained from normal esophageal tissue next to the tumor. Receptors originate from a male donor with esophageal squamous cell carcinoma. Both conserved end residues are part of each CDR3. D genes are given only for firm matches. Only some rows state a clone size, as once, few, many or a class for expanded clones.

D	size	V	J	CDR3	DNA
.	many	TRBV5-6	TRBJ1-1	CASSSRAEAFF	TGTGCCAGCAGCTCCCGAGCTGAAGCTTTCTTT
.	many	TRBV6-6	TRBJ1-6	CASSYGGGNNSPLHF	TGTGCCAGCAGTTACGGCGGGGGGAATAATTCACCCCTCCACTTT
.	few	TRBV7-5	TRBJ2-6	CISVPEATF	.
TRBD1	many	TRBV5-1	TRBJ1-6	CASSPRTGGTNSPLHF	TGCGCCAGCAGCCCGAGGACAGGGGGAACAAATTCACCCCTCCACTTT
.	.	TRBV27	TRBJ1-6	CASSYSTYNSPLHF	TGTGCCAGCAGCTACAGTACTTATAATTCACCCCTCCACTTT
.	many	TRBV5-8	TRBJ2-1	CASSLGTTGTRQFF	TGTGCCAGCAGCTTGGGGACTACAGGGACGAGGCAGTTCTTC
TRBD2	medium-sized	TRBV6-1	TRBJ2-3	CASSSREMAGGPDTQYF	TGTGCCAGCAGCTCTAGAGAGATGGCGGGGGGGCCAGATACGCAGTATTTT
.	many	TRBV5-6	TRBJ2-3	CASSLAGPGYSSPLHF	TGTGCCAGCAGCTTGGCCGGTCCAGGATATAGTTCACCCCTCCACTTC
TRBD1	few	TRBV2	TRBJ2-7	CASSADRGLHEQYF	TGTGCCAGCAGTGCGGACAGGGGCCTACACGAGCAGTACTTC
.	.	TRBV6-4	TRBJ2-5	CASSASGSGASPLHF	TGTGCCAGCAGTGCCTCCGGGTCAGGGGCTTCACCCCTCCACTTC
.	.	TRBV7-6	TRBJ2-4	CASGVGLVNKQCF	TGTGCCAGCGGCGTGGGACTGGTTAATAAGCAGTGCTTC
.	medium-sized	TRBV7-3	TRBJ1-2	CASSFGGSGDGYTF	TGTGCCAGCAGCTTTGGAGGGTCGGGTGATGGCTACACCTTC